Below, 15 T cell receptor beta chains from the same sample are listed, as sequenced in a study of OX40 agonist ivuxolimab in advanced cancers. Assay: immunoSEQ multiplex PCR; the TCRdb copy retains only in-frame clones and omits some. Found here are tens of thousands of clones, about 88% of them singletons; the top ten hold 0.15% to 0.2%. Sequenced here: CD4+ or CD8+ T cells sorted from blood, sampled in a trial of the OX40 agonist ivuxolimab. All receptors derive from an adult with an advanced solid tumor such as melanoma, head and neck, liver or kidney cancer.

J is TRBJ1-5 and V is TRBV15; D gene unclear. The CDR3 extends over 17 amino acids. CDR1 LNHNV and CDR2 YYDKDF come from the germline V gene (reference sequence). V was pared by 1 base and J by 2 bases, with 15 bases between. CDR3 nucleotides: TGTGCCACCAGCAGAGTGGTTAGACGGGCTGGCAATCAGCCCCAGCATTTT. This sequence encodes CATSRVVRRAGNQPQHF.

CDR3 amino acids: CASSEARAWGFSYNEQFF. The CDR3 DNA follows: TGTGCCAGCAGTGAAGCGAGGGCATGGGGGTTCTCCTACAATGAGCAGTTCTTC. The rearrangement joins TRBV6-1 to TRBJ2-1, with D possibly called TRBD1 or TRBD2 (5 bases each). The ends were cut back, 0 bases at V and 0 bases at J, with 15 bases in the middle. Germline V gene data show CDR1 as MNHNS and CDR2 as SASEGT. This CDR3 is 18 amino acids long.

This chain links TRBV28 with TRBJ1-5; D remains ambiguous. Germline V gives CDR1 MDHEN, CDR2 SYDVKM. V was shortened by 3 bases and J by 0 bases, with 12 bases between the two germline ends. The CDR3 has 16 residues. The CDR3 DNA follows: TGTGCCAGCAGTTTGAGTCCGTTATATAGCAATCAGCCCCAGCATTTT. Protein sequence: CASSLSPLYSNQPQHF.

The genes are TRBV30 and TRBJ1-2; D remains unclear. Germline CDR1 reads GTSNPN; CDR2 reads SVGIG (reference sequence). CDR3 length: 10 amino acids. Trimming pared 8 bases from V and 3 bases from J, leaving 7 bases between. The CDR3 DNA follows: TGTGCCGGTGGGGACTATGGCTACACCTTC. Residues: CAGGDYGYTF.

The chain links TRBV19 to TRBJ1-2, with D perhaps matching TRBD1 (5 bases). From germline, CDR1 is LNHDA and CDR2 SQIVND (reference sequence). The V end lost 3 bases, the J end lost 2 bases, and 10 bases lay between the germline ends. The CDR3 extends over 14 amino acids. CDR3 residues: CASSMGTENYGYTF. CDR3 in DNA: TGTGCCAGTAGTATGGGGACGGAGAACTATGGCTACACCTTC.

This clone has just a few counts. This chain connects TRBV19 to TRBJ2-1; tentative D call: TRBD2 (6 bases). This CDR3 contains 18 residues. The germline V and J ends were trimmed by 4 bases and 3 bases, with 22 bases remaining between them. Germline V gene data show CDR1 as LNHDA and CDR2 as SQIVND (reference sequence). The CDR3 DNA reads as TGTGCCAGTAGTAGGAACCCCCCTGGCGGGGCCCACTACAATGAGCAGTTCTTC. It yields the protein CASSRNPPGGAHYNEQFF.

V is TRBV18 and J is TRBJ2-7, with 8 positions matching TRBD1. CDR1 is KGHSH and CDR2 is LQKENI in the germline V gene. The trim removed 2 bases at V and 7 bases at J, leaving 1 base unmatched. The CDR3 loop spans 12 amino acids. The CDR3 DNA follows: TGTGCCAGCTCACCAAGACAGGGGGAGCAGTACTTC. It translates to CASSPRQGEQYF. Filled out from reference TRBV18 and TRBJ2-7, the complete variable domain reads NAGVMQNPRHLVRRRGQEARLRCSPMKGHSHVYWYRQLPEEGLKFMVYLQKENIIDESGMPKERFSAEFPKEGPSILRIQQVVRGDSAAYFCASSPRQGEQYFGPGTRLTVT.

The chain carries TRBV10-3 and TRBJ2-1; D perhaps matches TRBD1 (6 bases). The CDR3 totals 13 residues. From germline, CDR1 is ENHRY and CDR2 SYGVKD. The ends were cut back, 4 bases at V and 5 bases at J, with 9 bases in the middle. In nucleotides, the CDR3 is TGTGCCATCAGTGTAAGGGACAACAATGAGCAGTTCTTC. Protein product: CAISVRDNNEQFF.

In its sample, this clone was seen once. The V call is TRBV28, the J call TRBJ2-7; no definite D call. The CDR3 length is 13 residues. V shed 6 bases and J shed 6 bases, with 15 bases lying between them. Germline assignment: CDR1 MDHEN and CDR2 SYDVKM. CDR3 sequence: CASRGGSWGEQYV. The CDR3 region has the DNA TGTGCCAGCAGGGGCGGTTCATGGGGCGAGCAGTACGTC.

CDR3 nucleotides: TGTGCCAGCAGTGGGACAGGGAATCAGCCCCAGCATTTT. It specifies CASSGTGNQPQHF. This rearrangement joins TRBV2 to TRBJ1-5; 8 nucleotides match TRBD1. CDR1 SNHLY and CDR2 FYNNEI come from the germline V gene. V dropped 4 bases and J dropped 4; count of bases not matched to a gene: 0. This CDR3 comprises 13 residues.

The V and J genes are TRBV2 and TRBJ2-5; D may be TRBD1 (5 bases). CDR1 and CDR2 from the germline V gene are SNHLY and FYNNEI. V lost 7 bases and J 0 bases, leaving 6 bases between the germline ends. This CDR3 region has 12 residues. CDR3 nucleotides: TGTGCCAGCAAGGGGAACCAAGAGACCCAGTACTTC. It yields the protein CASKGNQETQYF.

V gene TRBV30 combines with J gene TRBJ2-3; no reliable D call. The CDR3 runs to 16 residues. CDR1 and CDR2 from the germline V gene are GTSNPN and SVGIG (reference sequence). The V gene lost 8 bases and the J gene lost 0 bases, with 21 bases spanning the gap. CDR3 loop: CAANTGPAFSTDTQYF. In DNA form, the CDR3 reads TGTGCCGCGAATACTGGTCCCGCTTTTAGCACAGATACGCAGTATTTT.

With respect to this clone: The conserved phenylalanine or tryptophan normally closing the CDR3 is absent here, so this likely arose from a read error. The chain recombines TRBV6-1 with TRBJ1-1; no clear D. Germline CDR1 is MNHNS and CDR2 is SASEGT. This CDR3 comprises 12 residues. V shed 5 bases and J shed 9 bases, with 13 bases lying between them. The CDR3 coding sequence is TGTGCCAGCAGTCCATCCCCCCGGCAAGCTTTCCTT. The encoded protein is CASSPSPRQAFL.

The chain combines TRBV5-1 with TRBJ2-5; the D is unclear. The CDR3 is made up of 13 amino acids. Germline lookup yields CDR1 SGHRS and CDR2 YFSETQ. The ends were cut back, 1 base at V and 4 bases at J, with 8 bases in the middle. The CDR3, as DNA: TGCGCCAGCAGCTTGTCTAGTAGAGAGACCCAGTACTTC. The encoded protein is CASSLSSRETQYF.

There are a few counts of this clone. The chain uses TRBV18 and TRBJ2-3; D is undetermined. From germline, CDR1 is KGHSH and CDR2 LQKENI. V lost 6 bases, J lost 6 bases, and 10 bases lay in between. This CDR3 spans 12 amino acids. The CDR3 loop is CASSPSGDTQYF. CDR3 bases: TGTGCCAGCTCCCCCTCCGGGGATACGCAGTATTTT.